The 8 T cell receptor beta chains presented below share a single source sample, sequenced in a study of cytomegalovirus exposure and HLA in healthy donors. Primers for the PCR totalled 60 Vbeta and 13 Jbeta. Produced via immunoSEQ multiplex PCR; TCRdb's table is partial and in-frame only. Among about 240,000 clones listed, 82% were seen once. Sequenced sample: PBMCs. Every receptor here comes from a woman aged 40 to 50 in good health and CMV-seropositive.

V and J are TRBV19 and TRBJ1-5, with 9 bases aligning to TRBD1. J lost 1 base, V lost 6 bases, and 4 bases had no gene match. Germline V gives CDR1 LNHDA, CDR2 SQIVND (reference sequence). The CDR3 totals 15 residues. CDR3 sequence (DNA): TGTGCCAGTAGAGACAGGGGGACGAGCAATCAGCCCCAGCATTTT. Translated, it gives CASRDRGTSNQPQHF.

The chain employs TRBV7-8 and TRBJ2-2, with 8 bases fitting TRBD2. The CDR3 is 14 amino acids. The germline V gene encodes CDR1 SGHVS and CDR2 FQNEAQ. The ends lost 7 bases at V and 7 bases at J; junction bases unmatched: 8. Here the CDR3 reads CASTQRLAFGELFF. The CDR3 coding sequence is TGTGCCAGCACCCAACGACTAGCGTTCGGGGAGCTGTTTTTT.

The rearrangement joins TRBV7-2 to TRBJ2-7; no definite D call. V shed 3 bases and J shed 0 bases, with 9 bases lying between them. The length of the CDR3 is 14 residues. Germline V gene data show CDR1 as SGHTA and CDR2 as FQGNSA. CDR3 DNA sequence: TGTGCCAGCAGCTTGGCCTTCAGCTCCTACGAGCAGTACTTC. The encoded protein is CASSLAFSSYEQYF.

The gene calls are TRBV18 and TRBJ2-7; possible D gene TRBD1, 6 bases. CDR3 size: 15 residues. Germline loops: CDR1 KGHSH, CDR2 LQKENI. With 3 bases removed from V and 1 base from J, the gap between germline ends came to 13 bases. The CDR3 here is CASSPTVGGSYEQYF. The CDR3 DNA follows: TGTGCCAGCTCACCGACAGTAGGGGGTTCCTACGAGCAGTACTTC.

The J gene is TRBJ2-1, the V gene TRBV2, with a possible D match to TRBD1 (6 bases). The CDR3 loop spans 16 amino acids. Between the trimmed V and J ends, which lost 6 bases and 3 bases, there was a span of 18 bases. The V gene's germline CDR1 is SNHLY and CDR2 FYNNEI. CDR3 nucleotides: TGTGCCAGCAGGGGCACAGGGCCGGTCAGCTACAATGAGCAGTTCTTC. Its protein is CASRGTGPVSYNEQFF. The full variable domain, in which reference TRBV2 and TRBJ2-1 provide the parts outside the CDR3, is EPEVTQTPSHQVTQMGQEVILRCVPISNHLYFYWYRQILGQKVEFLVSFYNNEISEKSEIFDDQFSVERPDGSNFTLKIRSTKLEDSAMYFCASRGTGPVSYNEQFFGPGTRLTVL.

This clone was detected once. The chain carries TRBV19 and TRBJ2-1, with 8 nucleotides matching TRBD2. The junction had 10 bases not matched to a gene; V was cut back by 4 bases and J by 5 bases. CDR1 is LNHDA, CDR2 SQIVND, per germline (reference sequence). CDR3 length: 16 amino acids. CDR3 DNA sequence: TGTGCCAGTAGTAGGTATAGCGGGACCCCTAACAATGAGCAGTTCTTC. Translating it yields CASSRYSGTPNNEQFF.

The chain joins TRBV9 to TRBJ2-7, with D possibly being TRBD2 (6 bases). V was cut by 3 bases and J by 7 bases, with 14 bases left in between. CDR1 is SGDLS, CDR2 YYNGEE, per germline. The CDR3 is 13 amino acids. The CDR3 reads CASSEAGTGEQYF. In DNA form, the CDR3 reads TGTGCCAGCAGCGAGGCGGGGACCGGGGAGCAGTACTTC.

This chain links TRBV6-5 with TRBJ2-3, with D maybe TRBD1 (5 bases). Germline loops: CDR1 MNHEY, CDR2 SVGAGI. V lost 6 bases and J 4 bases, leaving 11 bases between the germline ends. This CDR3 region has 13 residues. The DNA of the CDR3 is TGTGCCAGCAGAAACAGCAGGGCAGATACGCAGTATTTT. This codes for CASRNSRADTQYF.